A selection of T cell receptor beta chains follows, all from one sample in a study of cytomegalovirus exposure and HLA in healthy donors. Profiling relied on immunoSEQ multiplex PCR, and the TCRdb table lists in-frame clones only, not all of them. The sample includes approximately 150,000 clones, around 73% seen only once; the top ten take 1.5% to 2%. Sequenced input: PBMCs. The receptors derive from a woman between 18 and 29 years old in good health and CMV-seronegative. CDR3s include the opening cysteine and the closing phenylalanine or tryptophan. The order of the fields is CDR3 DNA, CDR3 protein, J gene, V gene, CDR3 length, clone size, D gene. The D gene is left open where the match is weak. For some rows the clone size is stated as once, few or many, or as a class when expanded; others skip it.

DNA: TGTGCCAGCAGCGCAGACAGGGGATTAAATCAGCCCCAGCATTTT
CDR3: CASSADRGLNQPQHF
J: TRBJ1-5
V: TRBV5-6
length: 15
size: NA
D: TRBD1

DNA: TGTGCCAGCAGCTTAGGGGGGACAGGGGGGGATGAGCAGTTCTTC
CDR3: CASSLGGTGGDEQFF
J: TRBJ2-1
V: TRBV11-3
length: 15
size: NA
D: TRBD1

DNA: TGTGCCAGCATCCAACTAGCGGGGGGGCTAAATGAGCAGTTCTTC
CDR3: CASIQLAGGLNEQFF
J: TRBJ2-1
V: TRBV28
length: 15
size: NA
D: TRBD2

DNA: TGCGCCAGCAGCTTGGAGTGGGGGGGCTATGGCTACACCTTC
CDR3: CASSLEWGGYGYTF
J: TRBJ1-2
V: TRBV5-1
length: 14
size: NA
D: NA

DNA: TGCGCCAGCAGCTTGTTGGGGCGATACAATGAGCAGTTCTTC
CDR3: CASSLLGRYNEQFF
J: TRBJ2-1
V: TRBV5-1
length: 14
size: NA
D: NA

DNA: TGTGCCAGCAGGTCCGGGACAGCCACAGATACGCAGTATTTT
CDR3: CASRSGTATDTQYF
J: TRBJ2-3
V: TRBV2
length: 14
size: few
D: TRBD1

DNA: TGTGCCAGCAGTCGACCGGGAGGAGAGACCCAGTACTTC
CDR3: CASSRPGGETQYF
J: TRBJ2-5
V: TRBV6-6
length: 13
size: NA
D: TRBD2

DNA: TGTGCCAGCAGCTTGAAGGGACAGGGGGCCTATGGCTACACCTTC
CDR3: CASSLKGQGAYGYTF
J: TRBJ1-2
V: TRBV5-6
length: 15
size: NA
D: TRBD1

DNA: TGCGCCAGCAGCCAACGGACAGGCTCTCCCCCGAACTATGGCTACACCTTC
CDR3: CASSQRTGSPPNYGYTF
J: TRBJ1-2
V: TRBV4-1
length: 17
size: NA
D: TRBD1

DNA: TGTGCCAGCAGCGTGACAGGGGGAGGAGGCTACACCTTC
CDR3: CASSVTGGGGYTF
J: TRBJ1-2
V: TRBV11-3
length: 13
size: NA
D: TRBD1

DNA: TGTGCCAGCAGCTTAAGGGCAGGGCTAGGGAATTCACCCCTCCACTTT
CDR3: CASSLRAGLGNSPLHF
J: TRBJ1-6
V: TRBV7-2
length: 16
size: few
D: NA

DNA: TGTGCCAGCAGCTTATACGCGAACTATTCACCCCTCCACTTT
CDR3: CASSLYANYSPLHF
J: TRBJ1-6
V: TRBV13
length: 14
size: few
D: NA

DNA: TGTGCCAGCAGTTTCGCGGACAAGACTAATGAAAAACTGTTTTTT
CDR3: CASSFADKTNEKLFF
J: TRBJ1-4
V: TRBV11-3
length: 15
size: NA
D: NA

DNA: TGTGCCAGCAGTTTACTAGGAGGGCAGGGACGGGCCAAAAACATTCAGTACTTC
CDR3: CASSLLGGQGRAKNIQYF
J: TRBJ2-4
V: TRBV27
length: 18
size: NA
D: NA

DNA: TGTGCCAGCAGTTTACAAGGGGGGACAGGGAATCTCAACTTT
CDR3: CASSLQGGTGNLNF
J: TRBJ1-1
V: TRBV27
length: 14
size: once
D: TRBD1

DNA: TGTGCCAGCTCACCCACTAGCGGCACAGATACGCAGTATTTT
CDR3: CASSPTSGTDTQYF
J: TRBJ2-3
V: TRBV18
length: 14
size: NA
D: TRBD2

DNA: TGTGCCAGTAGTAGGGCCGGGACAGGTTCCTACGAGCAGTACTTC
CDR3: CASSRAGTGSYEQYF
J: TRBJ2-7
V: TRBV19
length: 15
size: NA
D: TRBD1

DNA: TGTGCCACCAGCACGCGGACTAGCGGGAGTCTAGGAAATGAGCAGTTCTTC
CDR3: CATSTRTSGSLGNEQFF
J: TRBJ2-1
V: TRBV15
length: 17
size: NA
D: TRBD2

DNA: TGTGCCAGCAGCTTAGGGCATCTTACCATCTCCTACAATGAGCAGTTCTTC
CDR3: CASSLGHLTISYNEQFF
J: TRBJ2-1
V: TRBV7-2
length: 17
size: few
D: NA

DNA: TGTGCCCACCCCCCGGCAGGGAGGGTGACAGATACGCAGTATTTT
CDR3: CAHPPAGRVTDTQYF
J: TRBJ2-3
V: TRBV6-6
length: 15
size: NA
D: TRBD2

DNA: TGTGCCAGCAGCCGGGACAACTCGTTCTTC
CDR3: CASSRDNSFF
J: TRBJ2-1
V: TRBV6-4
length: 10
size: NA
D: NA

DNA: TGTGCCAGCAGTTTCGACAGGGACGCTGAAGCTTTCTTT
CDR3: CASSFDRDAEAFF
J: TRBJ1-1
V: TRBV6-6
length: 13
size: NA
D: TRBD1

DNA: TGTGCCAGCAGTCGGACTAGCGGGGGGACAGATACGCAGTATTTT
CDR3: CASSRTSGGTDTQYF
J: TRBJ2-3
V: TRBV6-6
length: 15
size: NA
D: TRBD2

DNA: TGTGCTAGTGGAACAGGGGAAAATCAGCCCCAGCATTTT
CDR3: CASGTGENQPQHF
J: TRBJ1-5
V: TRBV12-5
length: 13
size: NA
D: TRBD1

DNA: TGTGCCAGCAGCTTTTACAGGGGGCTGGAGGAAAAACTGTTTTTT
CDR3: CASSFYRGLEEKLFF
J: TRBJ1-4
V: TRBV7-2
length: 15
size: NA
D: TRBD1

DNA: TGTGCCAGCAGCTCCGGGACTAGATTCACAGATACGCAGTATTTT
CDR3: CASSSGTRFTDTQYF
J: TRBJ2-3
V: TRBV7-2
length: 15
size: NA
D: TRBD2

DNA: TGCGCCAGCAGCCAAGATCTCGCGGGGGGCAATCAGCCCCAGCATTTT
CDR3: CASSQDLAGGNQPQHF
J: TRBJ1-5
V: TRBV4-3
length: 16
size: NA
D: NA